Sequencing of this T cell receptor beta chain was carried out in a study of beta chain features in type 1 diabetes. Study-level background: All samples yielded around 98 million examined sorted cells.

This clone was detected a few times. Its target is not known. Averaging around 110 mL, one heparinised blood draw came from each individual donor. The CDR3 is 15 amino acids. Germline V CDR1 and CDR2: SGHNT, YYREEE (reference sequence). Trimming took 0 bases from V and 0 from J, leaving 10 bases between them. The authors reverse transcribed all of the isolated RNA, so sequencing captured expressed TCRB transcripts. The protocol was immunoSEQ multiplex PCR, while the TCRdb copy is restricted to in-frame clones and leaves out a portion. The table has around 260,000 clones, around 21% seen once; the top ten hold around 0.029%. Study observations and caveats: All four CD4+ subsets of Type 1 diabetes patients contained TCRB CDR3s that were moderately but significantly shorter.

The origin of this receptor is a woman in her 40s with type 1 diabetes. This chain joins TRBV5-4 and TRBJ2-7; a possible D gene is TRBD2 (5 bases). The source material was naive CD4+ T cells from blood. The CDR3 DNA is TGTGCCAGCAGCTTGGGGGGAGTCAGCTCCTACGAGCAGTACTTC. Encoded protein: CASSLGGVSSYEQYF.